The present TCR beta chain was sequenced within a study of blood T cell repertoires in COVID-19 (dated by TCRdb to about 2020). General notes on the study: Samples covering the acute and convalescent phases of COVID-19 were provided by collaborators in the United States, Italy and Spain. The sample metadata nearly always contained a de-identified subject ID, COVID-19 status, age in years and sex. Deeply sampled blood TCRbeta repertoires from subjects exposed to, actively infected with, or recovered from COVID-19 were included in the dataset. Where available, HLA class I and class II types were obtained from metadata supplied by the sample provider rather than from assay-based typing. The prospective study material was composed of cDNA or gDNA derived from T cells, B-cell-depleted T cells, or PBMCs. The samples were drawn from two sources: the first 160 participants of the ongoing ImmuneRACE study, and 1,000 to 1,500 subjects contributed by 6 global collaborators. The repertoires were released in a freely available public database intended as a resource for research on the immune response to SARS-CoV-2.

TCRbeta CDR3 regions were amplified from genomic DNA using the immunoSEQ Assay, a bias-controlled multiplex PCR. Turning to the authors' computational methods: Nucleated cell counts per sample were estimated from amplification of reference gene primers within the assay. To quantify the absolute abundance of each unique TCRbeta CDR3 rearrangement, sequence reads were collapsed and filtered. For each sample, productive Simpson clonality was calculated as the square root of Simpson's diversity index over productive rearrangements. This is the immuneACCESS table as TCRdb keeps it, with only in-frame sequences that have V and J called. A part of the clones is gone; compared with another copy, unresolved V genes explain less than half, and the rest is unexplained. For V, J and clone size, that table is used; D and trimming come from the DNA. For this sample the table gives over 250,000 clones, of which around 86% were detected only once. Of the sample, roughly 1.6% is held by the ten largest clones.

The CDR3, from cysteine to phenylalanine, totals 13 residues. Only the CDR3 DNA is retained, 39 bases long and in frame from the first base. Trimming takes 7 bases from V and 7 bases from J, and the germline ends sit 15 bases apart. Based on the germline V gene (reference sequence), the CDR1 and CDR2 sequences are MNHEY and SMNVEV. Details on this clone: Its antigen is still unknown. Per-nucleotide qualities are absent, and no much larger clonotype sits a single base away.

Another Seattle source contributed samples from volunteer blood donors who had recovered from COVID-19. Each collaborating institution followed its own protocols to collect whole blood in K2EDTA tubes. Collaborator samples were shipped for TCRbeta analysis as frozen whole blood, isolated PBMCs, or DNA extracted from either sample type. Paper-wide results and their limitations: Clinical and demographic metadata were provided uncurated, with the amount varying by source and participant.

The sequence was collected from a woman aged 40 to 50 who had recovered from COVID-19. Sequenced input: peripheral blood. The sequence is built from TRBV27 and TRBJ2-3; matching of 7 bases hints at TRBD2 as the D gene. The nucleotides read TGTGCCAGCAAGAGGGGAGGGGGTTATACGCAGTATTTT. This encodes CASKRGGGYTQYF.